These 18 T cell receptor beta chains originate from one sample sequenced in a study of shared T cell receptors in the human thymus. Profiled with immunoSEQ multiplex PCR; TCRdb holds only in-frame clones, not every one. The table has about 380,000 clones, approximately 95% seen once. The sample comprised thymocytes. The receptors stem from a human donor.

The CDR3 DNA reads as TGTGCCAGCTCAGCTCCACCGGGTCCTCAAGGGGTGGGGGAGCTGTTTTTT. Its translation: CASSAPPGPQGVGELFF. J is TRBJ2-2 and V is TRBV18, with D perhaps TRBD1 (5 bases). Per the germline V gene, CDR1 is KGHSH and CDR2 is LQKENI. Between the trimmed V and J ends, which lost 5 bases and 8 bases, there was a span of 24 bases. The CDR3 consists of 17 residues.

This sequence joins TRBV5-5 and TRBJ2-7; TRBD1 is a possible D gene (5 bases). The V end was cut by 1 base, the J end by 2 bases, with 16 bases between. The CDR3 contains 16 residues. From germline, CDR1 is SGHKS and CDR2 YYEKEE (reference sequence). The CDR3 DNA sequence: TGTGCCAGCAGCTTGAAGGCCCAGGGCAGGGCCTACGAGCAGTACTTC. This sequence encodes CASSLKAQGRAYEQYF.

This chain connects TRBV5-6 to TRBJ1-1; D is unresolved. Germline CDR1 reads SGHDT; CDR2 reads YYEEEE. Trimming shortened V by 0 bases and J by 1 base, and 7 bases separated the two germline ends. The CDR3 runs to 14 residues. Here the CDR3 DNA reads TGTGCCAGCAGCTTGGGACGGCCGAACACTGAAGCTTTCTTT. It specifies CASSLGRPNTEAFF.

This chain connects TRBV28 to TRBJ2-2; 7 nucleotides agree with TRBD2. The CDR3 extends over 13 amino acids. V trimming: 1 base; J trimming: 10 bases; junction bases outside the gene matches: 3. Germline assignment: CDR1 MDHEN and CDR2 SYDVKM. The CDR3 DNA reads TGTGCCAGCAGTTTATTTGGGGGGGAGGAGCTGTTTTTT. Amino acid sequence: CASSLFGGEELFF.

The genes are TRBV7-8 and TRBJ2-1; TRBD1 is a possible D gene (5 bases). Trimming left V 0 bases short and J 10 bases short, with 7 bases between. Germline-derived CDR1 and CDR2 are SGHVS and FQNEAQ. The CDR3 sequence is 12 residues long. The CDR3 DNA sequence: TGTGCCAGCAGCTTAGCGGCAGGGGAGCAGTTCTTC. Translation gives CASSLAAGEQFF.

The chain joins TRBV10-1 to TRBJ2-7; TRBD2 aligns across 8 bases. Germline V gives CDR1 WNHNN, CDR2 SYGVQD (reference sequence). CDR3 length equals 14 residues. Losses at the gene ends were 9 bases for V and 7 bases for J; bases not matched to a gene: 14. The CDR3 DNA is TGCGCCAGGAACAGAGCGGGAGCCATTCGGGAGCAGTACTTC. It yields the protein CARNRAGAIREQYF.

This chain links TRBV25-1 with TRBJ1-1, with 10 bases that match TRBD1. This CDR3 has 17 amino acids. The ends lost 5 bases at V and 7 bases at J; junction bases unmatched: 16. Germline CDR1 and CDR2: MGHDK and SYGVNS. CDR3 sequence reads: CASSLSRPGQGIDEAFF. CDR3 DNA: TGTGCCAGCAGTTTGTCCCGACCGGGACAGGGGATTGATGAAGCTTTCTTT.

The V call is TRBV5-1, the J call TRBJ2-2, with D possibly matching TRBD2 (5 bases). Germline V gene data show CDR1 as SGHRS and CDR2 as YFSETQ. Trimming took 5 bases from V and 0 from J, leaving 11 bases between them. The CDR3 covers 15 residues. In DNA form, the CDR3 reads TGCGCCAGCAGTCGGGGTAGCTCGAACACCGGGGAGCTGTTTTTT. It translates to CASSRGSSNTGELFF.

CDR3 bases: TGTGCCAGCAGTTTCCTATCGGGTTTTAGGGGGCCGAACACTGAAGCTTTCTTT. The encoded protein is CASSFLSGFRGPNTEAFF. The chain is built from TRBV27 and TRBJ1-1, with TRBD1 matching over 7 bases. Germline CDR1 MNHEY, CDR2 SMNVEV (reference sequence). The trim removed 3 bases at V and 1 base at J, leaving 14 bases unmatched. The CDR3 is 18 residues long.

V usage is TRBV7-9 and J usage is TRBJ2-5; weak D call: TRBD2 (6 bases). This CDR3 has 14 residues. CDR1 and CDR2 from the germline V gene are SEHNR and FQNEAQ (reference sequence). The V end lost 5 bases, the J end lost 5 bases, and 15 bases lay between the germline ends. In DNA form, the CDR3 reads TGTGCCAGCAGCGGGACTGGGCCCGAGGAGACCCAGTACTTC. Amino acid sequence: CASSGTGPEETQYF.

This clone was seen only once. The chain combines TRBV21-1 with TRBJ2-7; the D call TRBD2 from the table was never checked on the DNA. TRBV21-1 constitutes a pseudogene. This CDR3 has 14 residues. Here the CDR3 DNA reads TGTGCCAGCAGCAAGGCGGGGGTCCCCTCCGGGCAGTACTTC. It is translated as CASSKAGVPSGQYF.

Here the CDR3 DNA reads TGTGCCAGCTCACCCCCACAGGGCCCTATAGAGACCCAGTACTTC. This gives the protein CASSPPQGPIETQYF. V and J are TRBV18 and TRBJ2-5, with D possibly matching TRBD1 (6 bases). The CDR3 runs 15 residues. V was pared by 3 bases and J by 4 bases, with 15 bases between. Looked up from germline, CDR1 is KGHSH and CDR2 is LQKENI. Variable domain in full (rest from reference TRBV18 and TRBJ2-5): NAGVMQNPRHLVRRRGQEARLRCSPMKGHSHVYWYRQLPEEGLKFMVYLQKENIIDESGMPKERFSAEFPKEGPSILRIQQVVRGDSAAYFCASSPPQGPIETQYFGPGTRLLVL.

The J gene is TRBJ2-5, the V gene TRBV7-9, with 7 nucleotides matching TRBD2. V lost 5 bases, J lost 9 bases, and 24 bases stayed unmatched. The germline V gene encodes CDR1 SEHNR and CDR2 FQNEAQ (reference sequence). This CDR3 is built from 18 residues. This CDR3 is CASSTTRGQFLRGGAQYF. For the CDR3, the DNA is TGTGCCAGCAGCACCACCCGAGGCCAGTTCCTACGGGGAGGGGCCCAGTACTTC.

This clone was observed a few times. This rearrangement joins TRBV5-1 to TRBJ2-7; TRBD1 matches 10 bases. Germline V gene data show CDR1 as SGHRS and CDR2 as YFSETQ. V was pared by 4 bases and J by 2 bases, with 9 bases of the junction left unmatched. The CDR3 has 16 amino acids. CDR3 in DNA: TGCGCCAGCAGCCAGCGGGGGACAGGGGATCCCTACGAGCAGTACTTC. Encoded protein: CASSQRGTGDPYEQYF.

This sequence joins TRBV27 and TRBJ2-1; 9 bases align to TRBD1. Germline CDR1 reads MNHEY; CDR2 reads SMNVEV (reference sequence). Trimming cost V 7 bases and J 8 bases; bases outside gene matches: 12. CDR3 length: 15 amino acids. CDR3 DNA sequence: TGTGCCAGCATTAAGGGACAGGGCCACCGAGATGAGCAGTTCTTC. Encoded protein: CASIKGQGHRDEQFF.

The J gene is TRBJ1-1, the V gene TRBV11-2; D not certain. The germline V and J ends were trimmed by 5 bases and 3 bases, with 7 bases remaining between them. The V gene's germline CDR1 is SGHAT and CDR2 FQNNGV. The CDR3 has 12 amino acids. The CDR3 DNA reads as TGTGCCAGCAGCCCTCGAGACACTGAAGCTTTCTTT. It is translated as CASSPRDTEAFF.

The V gene is TRBV29-1, the J gene TRBJ1-1, with unresolved D. Looked up from germline, CDR1 is SQVTM and CDR2 is ANQGSEA. V lost 6 bases to trimming and J lost 0 bases, with 20 bases between them. The CDR3 covers 16 residues. This CDR3 is CSVTIGPIQMNTEAFF. CDR3 DNA sequence: TGCAGCGTGACGATAGGGCCGATCCAAATGAACACTGAAGCTTTCTTT.

This chain connects TRBV4-1 to TRBJ1-1; D may be TRBD1 (5 bases). CDR3 length equals 12 residues. Per germline, CDR1 MGHRA and CDR2 YSYEKL. Deletions cut 3 bases from V and 4 bases from J, with 6 bases between. The CDR3 DNA reads TGCGCCAGCAGCCACGGGGGCACTGAAGCTTTCTTT. Its protein is CASSHGGTEAFF.